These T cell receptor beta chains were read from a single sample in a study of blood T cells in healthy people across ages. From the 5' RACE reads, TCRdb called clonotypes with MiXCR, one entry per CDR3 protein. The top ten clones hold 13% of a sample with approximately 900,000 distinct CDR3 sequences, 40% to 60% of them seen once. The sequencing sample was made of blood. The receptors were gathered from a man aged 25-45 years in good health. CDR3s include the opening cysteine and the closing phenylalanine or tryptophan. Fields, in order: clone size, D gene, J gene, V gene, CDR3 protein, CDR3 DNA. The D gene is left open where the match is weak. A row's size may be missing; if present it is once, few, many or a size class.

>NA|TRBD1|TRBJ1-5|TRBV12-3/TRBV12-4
CASSLPRQGTQPQHF
TGTGCCAGCAGTTTACCCAGACAGGGGACTCAGCCCCAGCATTTT
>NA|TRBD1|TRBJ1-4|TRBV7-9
CASSLARQGAANEKLFF
TGTGCCAGCAGCTTAGCGCGACAGGGGGCGGCTAATGAAAAACTGTTTTTT
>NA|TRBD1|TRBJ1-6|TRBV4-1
CASSPGQGPKNSPLHF
TGCGCCAGCAGCCCAGGACAGGGCCCTAAGAATTCACCCCTCCACTTT
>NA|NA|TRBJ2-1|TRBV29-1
CSVEVGGTYNEQFF
TGCAGCGTTGAAGTAGGGGGGACCTACAATGAGCAGTTCTTC
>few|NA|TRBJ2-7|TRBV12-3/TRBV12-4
CASSFAVRGSEQYF
TGTGCCAGCAGTTTCGCGGTCCGGGGCTCCGAGCAGTACTTC
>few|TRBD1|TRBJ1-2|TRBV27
CASSERQDRGESYGYTF
TGTGCCAGCAGTGAGCGGCAAGACAGGGGTGAATCCTATGGCTACACCTTC
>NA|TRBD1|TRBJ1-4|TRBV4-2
CASSQGVDRGGEKLFF
TGTGCCAGCAGCCAAGGGGTCGACAGGGGTGGTGAAAAACTGTTTTTT
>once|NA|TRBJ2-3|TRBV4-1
CASSQDRTVTDTQYF
TGCGCCAGCAGCCAAGATAGGACAGTCACAGATACGCAGTATTTT
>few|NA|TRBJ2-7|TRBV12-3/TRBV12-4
CASSFSDEQYF
TGTGCCAGCAGTTTCTCGGACGAGCAGTACTTC
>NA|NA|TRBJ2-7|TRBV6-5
CASRIRGKPPCEQYF
TGTGCCAGCAGGATAAGGGGAAAGCCACCCTGCGAGCAGTACTTC
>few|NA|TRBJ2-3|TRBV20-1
CSARSDVRGTDTQYF
TGCAGTGCTAGGTCCGATGTCAGGGGCACAGATACGCAGTATTTT
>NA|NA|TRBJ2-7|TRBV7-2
CASSPNQPGPSYEQYF
TGTGCCAGCAGCCCCAACCAACCGGGGCCGTCCTACGAGCAGTACTTC
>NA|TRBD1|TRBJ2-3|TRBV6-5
CASRETGGPDTQYF
TGTGCCAGCAGGGAGACAGGGGGCCCAGATACGCAGTATTTT
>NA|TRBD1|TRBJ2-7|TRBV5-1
CASSSSGQYSYEQYF
TGCGCCAGCAGCTCCTCGGGACAGTACTCCTACGAGCAGTACTTC
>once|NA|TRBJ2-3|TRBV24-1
CATSDSRAIGLTDTQYF
TGTGCCACCAGTGATTCTAGGGCTATCGGCCTTACCGATACGCAGTATTTT
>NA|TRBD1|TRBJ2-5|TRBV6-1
CASQGTGRQETQYF
TGTGCCAGTCAAGGGACAGGGAGACAAGAGACCCAGTACTTC
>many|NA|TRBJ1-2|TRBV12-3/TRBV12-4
CASSPANYGYTF
TGTGCCAGCAGCCCGGCTAACTATGGCTACACCTTC
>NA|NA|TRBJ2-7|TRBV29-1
CSVEAKVPCEQYF
TGCAGCGTTGAAGCGAAGGTCCCCTGCGAGCAGTACTTC
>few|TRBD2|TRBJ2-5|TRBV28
CASIDSGGHNEQYF
TGTGCCAGCATCGATAGCGGGGGCCACAATGAGCAGTACTTC
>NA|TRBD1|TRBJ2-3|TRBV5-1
CASSVQGASTDTQYF
TGTGCCAGCAGTGTACAGGGGGCGAGCACAGATACGCAGTATTTT
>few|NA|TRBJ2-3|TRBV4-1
CASSQGLGGDTQYF
TGCGCCAGCAGCCAAGGGCTTGGGGGTGATACGCAGTATTTT
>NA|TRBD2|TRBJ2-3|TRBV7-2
CASSTGLAGGGTQYF
TGTGCCAGCAGCACGGGACTAGCGGGGGGTGGTACGCAGTATTTT
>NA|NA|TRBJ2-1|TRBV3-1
CASSQSWGTPRFF
TGTGCCAGCAGCCAATCATGGGGGACCCCCCGGTTCTTC
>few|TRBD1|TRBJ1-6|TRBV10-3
CAISESLSGGRNSPLHF
TGTGCCATCAGTGAGTCGTTGTCAGGGGGCCGGAATTCACCCCTCCACTTT
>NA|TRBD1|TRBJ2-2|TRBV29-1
CSANAGTANTGELFF
TGCAGCGCGAACGCCGGGACAGCGAACACCGGGGAGCTGTTTTTT
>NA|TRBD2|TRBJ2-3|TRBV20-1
CSATPVDSGGSLDTQYF
TGCAGTGCAACCCCTGTCGACAGCGGGGGATCTTTAGATACGCAGTATTTT